The 21 T cell receptor beta chains listed next were all sequenced from one sample in a study of tumor and adjacent non-tumor tissue in lung cancer. A modified ARM-PCR protocol with three rounds of nested PCR amplified TCRbeta. MiXCR was run by TCRdb on the multiplex PCR reads, yielding one entry per CDR3 protein. The data hold 80,000 to 130,000 distinct CDR3 sequences, with more than 55% observed a single time. RNA was extracted from bulk tissue without any cell sorting. This non-tumor lung sample came from over 3 cm beyond the tumor edge. The material sequenced was distant non-tumor lung tissue. Receptors were obtained from a man aged 25 to 40 with non-small cell lung cancer.

The CDR3 spells CASSLHRVRYGNTIYF. The CDR3 region has the DNA TGTGCCAGCAGCCTCCACAGGGTACGCTATGGAAACACCATATATTTT. The chain recombines TRBV6-2 or TRBV6-3 with TRBJ1-3, with D maybe TRBD1 (6 bases). Looked up from germline, CDR1 is MNHEY and CDR2 is SVGEGT. The V and J ends lost 6 bases and 3 bases respectively, with 18 bases between them. The CDR3 contains 16 residues.

This clonotype was picked up many times. This chain connects TRBV29-1 to TRBJ1-2; D possibly corresponds to TRBD1 (6 bases). V was clipped by 5 bases and J by 3 bases, with 10 bases between them. The CDR3 runs to 12 residues. Germline-derived CDR1 and CDR2 are SQVTM and ANQGSEA. The DNA for the CDR3 is TGCAGCGTTAAACCAGGGGACTATGGCTACACCTTC. Encoded protein: CSVKPGDYGYTF.

As to this clonotype: The junction departs from the called germline gene at one end, perhaps through a read error. This sequence joins TRBV6-5 and TRBJ1-6; possible D gene TRBD1, 6 bases. Looked up from germline, CDR1 is MNHEY and CDR2 is SVGAGI. This CDR3 has 16 residues. CDR3 region: CASTYSGGRNNSPLHF. CDR3 in DNA: TGTGCCAGCACTTACTCCGGGGGGCGAAATAATTCACCCCTCCACTTC.

A few counts support this clonotype. A read error may account for a junction end that differs from germline. The genes are TRBV20-1 and TRBJ1-1; weak D call: TRBD1 (5 bases). Germline CDR1 and CDR2: DFQATT and SNEGSKA (reference sequence). The CDR3 is 14 amino acids. In DNA form, the CDR3 reads TGCAGTGTTAGATATTCCGGGACGAACACTGAGGCTTTCTTT. Amino acid sequence: CSVRYSGTNTEAFF.

Of note for this clonotype: The germline gene is not matched at one end of the junction; a read error may be the cause. The chain links TRBV20-1 to TRBJ2-1, with 8 bases aligning to TRBD2. Germline lookup yields CDR1 DFQATT and CDR2 SNEGSKA (reference sequence). CDR3 size: 14 residues. CDR3 loop: CSARREASYYEQSF. The CDR3 DNA is TGCAGTGCTCGGCGGGAGGCCTCCTACTATGAGCAGTCCTTC.

This clonotype has just one count. A junction end diverges from the germline sequence, so it may reflect a read error. The CDR3 loop is CASSLGTGGSAEAFF. In DNA, the CDR3 is TGTGCCAGCAGTCTCGGGACAGGGGGTAGCGCTGAAGCCTTCTTT. The V gene is TRBV12-3 or TRBV12-4, the J gene TRBJ1-1; 11 nucleotides agree with TRBD1. This CDR3 is 15 amino acids long.

To note about this clonotype: A much larger clone differs from this one at a single base, so this may be a read error. This chain connects TRBV20-1 to TRBJ1-2; 9 bases fit TRBD1. Germline CDR1 is DFQATT and CDR2 is SNEGSKA (reference sequence). This CDR3 is built from 15 residues. With 5 bases clipped from V and 3 bases from J, the junction kept 10 bases outside the gene matches. The CDR3 is CSAPGTGGRYYGYTF. The CDR3 nucleotides read TGCAGTGCTCCCGGCACAGGGGGCAGGTACTATGGCTACACCTTC.

In the case of this clonotype: One end of the junction does not line up with germline, which may come from a read error. The V call is TRBV6-1, the J call TRBJ1-1, with D uncertain. The CDR3 is 15 residues long. The germline V gene has CDR1 MNHNS and CDR2 SASEGT. CDR3 loop: CASSEEMGEGTKAFF. As DNA, the CDR3 is TGTGCCAGCAGTGAAGAGATGGGTGAAGGCACTAAAGCTTTCTTT.

This clonotype was counted ten times or more. The V gene is TRBV4-2, the J gene TRBJ2-3; 13 positions match TRBD2. The junction had 2 bases not matched to a gene; V was cut back by 1 base and J by 4 bases. Germline CDR1 and CDR2: LGHNA and YNFKEQ. This CDR3 is 16 amino acids long. CDR3 residues: CASSQAGTSGADTQYF. The CDR3 DNA follows: TGTGCCAGCAGCCAAGCCGGGACTAGCGGGGCAGATACGCAGTATTTT.

Comment on this clonotype: A much larger clone sits a single nucleotide away, making a read error possible. V usage is TRBV6-5 and J usage is TRBJ2-1; tentative D call: TRBD1 (8 bases). The CDR3 spans 17 residues. V was cut by 6 bases and J by 3 bases, with 21 bases left in between. Germline CDR1 reads MNHEY; CDR2 reads SVGAGI. CDR3 sequence reads: CASSPWTGRAGYNEQFF. The CDR3 region has the DNA TGTGCCAGCAGCCCATGGACAGGGAGGGCTGGCTACAATGAGCAGTTCTTC.

Details on this clonotype: Without the conserved terminal phenylalanine or tryptophan, this CDR3 likely stems from a read error. The chain employs TRBV11-1 and TRBJ2-4, with D possibly being TRBD1 (5 bases). CDR1 SGHAT and CDR2 FQDESV come from the germline V gene (reference sequence). Trimming removed 7 bases at V and 2 bases at J, with 18 bases between. The CDR3 runs 16 residues. CDR3 region: CASTHSGRTTKNIQYL. The DNA of the CDR3 is TGTGCCAGCACCCACTCAGGCAGGACAACCAAAAACATTCAGTACTTA.

With respect to this clonotype: One base away lies a much larger clone, so this may be a sequencing read error. The genes are TRBV20-1 and TRBJ2-3; weak D call: TRBD2 (7 bases). CDR3 length equals 14 residues. Trimming removed 7 bases from V and 4 bases from J, with 18 bases in between. Germline CDR1 and CDR2: DFQATT and SNEGSKA (reference sequence). As DNA, the CDR3 is TGCAGTGTCCCGCTAGGGGGGGGGGCAGATACGCAGTATTTT. It is translated as CSVPLGGGADTQYF.

At least ten counts were recorded for this clonotype. The chain joins TRBV6-2 or TRBV6-3 to TRBJ1-6; D not resolved. The V end was cut by 0 bases, the J end by 10 bases, with 16 bases between. The CDR3 covers 16 residues. Germline CDR1 reads MNHEY; CDR2 reads SVGEGT. The CDR3 sequence: CASSYSSGSRVSPLHF. The CDR3 DNA reads as TGTGCCAGCAGTTACTCGAGCGGAAGCCGGGTCTCACCCCTCCACTTT.

The rearrangement joins TRBV20-1 to TRBJ1-5; D gene ambiguous. Germline V CDR1 and CDR2: DFQATT, SNEGSKA (reference sequence). The CDR3 is made up of 16 amino acids. Trimming stripped 8 bases from V and 0 bases from J, with 20 bases between. Written as DNA, the CDR3 is TGCAGTCCTAAAGATGTCTTGGCGTATAGCAATCAGCCCCAGCATTTT. Translating gives CSPKDVLAYSNQPQHF.

On this clonotype itself: At one boundary the junction diverges from the germline segment, which might be a read error. This rearrangement joins TRBV29-1 to TRBJ2-7, with 7 bases matching TRBD1. Germline CDR1 SQVTM, CDR2 ANQGSEA. The CDR3 extends over 12 amino acids. CDR3 coding DNA: TGCAGCGCGGCCACGACAGGGTACGAGCAGTGCTTC. It encodes CSAATTGYEQCF.

CDR3 DNA: TGCGCCAGCAGCGGACATATAGGTCAGTCTAACTATGGCTACACCTTC. Translated: CASSGHIGQSNYGYTF. The chain links TRBV5-1 to TRBJ1-2; weak D call: TRBD1 (5 bases). Germline V gene sequence: CDR1 SGHRS, CDR2 YFSETQ. This CDR3 spans 16 amino acids. Between the trimmed V and J ends, which lost 4 bases and 0 bases, there was a span of 16 bases.

This chain joins TRBV5-1 and TRBJ1-6; 9 nucleotides match TRBD1. The CDR3 extends over 15 amino acids. Germline V gene lookup returns CDR1 SGHRS and CDR2 YFSETQ. V trimming: 2 bases; J trimming: 7 bases; junction bases outside the gene matches: 4. The CDR3 coding sequence is TGCGCCAGCAGCTTAACAGGGGGCGACAATTCACCCCTCCACTTT. This encodes CASSLTGGDNSPLHF.

In regard to this clonotype: This could be a read error, since a much larger clone is one nucleotide away. V usage is TRBV11-3 and J usage is TRBJ2-2; 7 bases line up with TRBD2. The CDR3 runs 15 residues. Germline-derived CDR1 and CDR2 are SGHNT and YENEEA. CDR3 DNA sequence: TGTACCAGCAGCCGGGTGGCGGGAGAATCCGGGGAGCTGTTTTTT. Translated: CTSSRVAGESGELFF.

The V gene is TRBV11-2, the J gene TRBJ1-1, with 7 nucleotides matching TRBD1. After removal of 4 bases from V and 7 bases from J, the junction contained 15 bases not matched to a gene. Germline values: CDR1 SGHAT, CDR2 FQNNGV. The CDR3 runs to 16 residues. CDR3 DNA sequence: TGTGCCAGCAGCTCTACCGGGACAGACTCATACATTGAAGCTTTCTTT. This codes for CASSSTGTDSYIEAFF.

A few counts support this clonotype. Germline and junction disagree at one end, which may indicate a read error. The J gene is TRBJ2-7, the V gene TRBV11-2, with 8 bases identical to TRBD1. The CDR3 consists of 12 residues. Germline CDR1 and CDR2: SGHAT and FQNNGV. The CDR3 DNA follows: TGTGCCAGCAGCTTCGGGGGACAGGTCTTTGGCTTC. It translates to CASSFGGQVFGF. Full variable domain (rest looked up from reference TRBV11-2 and TRBJ2-7): EAGVAQSPRYKIIEKRQSVAFWCNPISGHATLYWYQQILGQGPKLLIQFQNNGVVDDSQLPKDRFSAERLKGVDSTLKIQPAKLEDSAVYLCASSFGGQVFGFGPGTRLTVT.

This clonotype was seen more than once but under ten times. A much larger clone is a single base away; this may be a read error. The chain combines TRBV4-2 with TRBJ2-1; 10 nucleotides agree with TRBD2. CDR1 and CDR2 from the germline V gene are LGHNA and YNFKEQ. The CDR3 spans 13 residues. CDR3 loop: CVSSQGLAGEQFF. DNA of the CDR3: TGTGTCAGCAGCCAAGGCCTAGCGGGAGAACAGTTCTTC.